Listed here are 30 T cell receptor beta chains from one sample, sequenced in a study of preoperative IRX-2 immunotherapy in early breast cancer (dated by TCRdb to between 2018 and 2021). The library was generated by the immunoSEQ multiplex PCR assay. Sourced from immuneACCESS, this table was stored by TCRdb with only in-frame sequences that have V and J called. A share of the clones is absent; for the studies checked, an unresolved V gene accounts for under half, and the remainder has no known explanation. The sample includes roughly 23,000 clones, with roughly nine tenths observed a single time. The ten largest clones represent about 8.4% of the sample. Explained via the paper, the treatment or condition label denotes: preoperative locoregional IRX-2 cytokine immunotherapy. Sequencing used tumor tissue, obtained after IRX-2 immunotherapy. The receptors originated from a human donor with breast cancer.

This clone turned up a few times. The V gene is TRBV10-1, the J gene TRBJ1-2; D unclear. This CDR3 is 13 amino acids long. CDR1 WNHNN and CDR2 SYGVQD come from the germline V gene (reference sequence). Trimming cost V 0 bases and J 8 bases, with 10 bases left between them. CDR3 amino acids: CASSESYAGGYTF. The CDR3 DNA sequence: TGCGCCAGCAGTGAGTCCTATGCAGGAGGCTACACCTTC.

The rearrangement links TRBV7-2 to TRBJ2-5; no firm D call. The CDR3 extends over 16 amino acids. Germline CDR1 is SGHTA and CDR2 is FQGNSA. Trimming removed 1 base at V and 0 bases at J, with 12 bases between. CDR3: CASSLGHSSYQETQYF. CDR3 sequence (DNA): TGTGCCAGCAGCTTAGGGCACTCATCGTACCAAGAGACCCAGTACTTC. The full variable domain, rest sourced from reference TRBV7-2 and TRBJ2-5, is GAGVSQSPSNKVTEKGKDVELRCDPISGHTALYWYRQSLGQGLEFLIYFQGNSAPDKSGLPSDRFSAERTGGSVSTLTIQRTQQEDSAVYLCASSLGHSSYQETQYFGPGTRLLVL.

The chain couples TRBV7-9 to TRBJ1-4, with 8 bases that match TRBD1. CDR3 length: 14 amino acids. Germline trimming cut 3 bases from V and 7 bases from J; bases unmatched to any gene: 4. The V gene's germline CDR1 is SEHNR and CDR2 FQNEAQ (reference sequence). The CDR3 nucleotides read TGTGCCAGCAGCTTTGCAGGGGGCGTTGAAAAACTGTTTTTT. It translates to CASSFAGGVEKLFF. The full variable domain, with the rest looked up from reference TRBV7-9 and TRBJ1-4, is DTGVSQNPRHKITKRGQNVTFRCDPISEHNRLYWYRQTLGQGPEFLTYFQNEAQLEKSRLLSDRFSAERPKGSFSTLEIQRTEQGDSAMYLCASSFAGGVEKLFFGSGTQLSVL.

This clone was observed a single time. The V gene is TRBV7-2, the J gene TRBJ2-1, with 14 positions matching TRBD2. The CDR3 spans 15 residues. Germline assignment: CDR1 SGHTA and CDR2 FQGNSA. J was trimmed by 9 bases and V by 5 bases; bases with no gene match: 6. CDR3 sequence: CASSDGLAGGAEQFF. The CDR3 region has the DNA TGTGCCAGCAGCGATGGACTAGCGGGAGGAGCTGAGCAGTTCTTC.

The chain is built from TRBV6-6 and TRBJ1-2; D is perhaps TRBD1 (6 bases). Trimming stripped 7 bases from V and 5 bases from J, with 17 bases between. CDR3 length: 14 residues. Germline CDR1 and CDR2: MNHNY and SVGAGI (reference sequence). The CDR3 sequence: CASKTSGTPYGYTF. DNA of the CDR3: TGTGCCAGCAAGACTTCCGGGACACCATATGGCTACACCTTC.

The chain combines TRBV18 with TRBJ2-1; 10 positions agree with TRBD2. J was trimmed by 1 base and V by 3 bases; bases with no gene match: 3. Germline V gene data show CDR1 as KGHSH and CDR2 as LQKENI. The CDR3 totals 16 residues. CDR3 protein: CASSPASGSSYNEQFF. CDR3 nucleotides: TGTGCCAGCTCACCGGCTAGCGGGAGTTCCTACAATGAGCAGTTCTTC.

The V and J genes are TRBV6-5 and TRBJ2-2, with 9 bases that match TRBD2. The CDR3 extends over 15 amino acids. Germline CDR1 is MNHEY and CDR2 is SVGAGI. V lost 3 bases to trimming and J lost 2 bases; unmatched junction nucleotides: 1. CDR3 DNA: TGTGCCAGCAGTTATAGCGGGGGTAACACCGGGGAGCTGTTTTTT. Translation gives CASSYSGGNTGELFF.

This chain uses TRBV4-1 with TRBJ2-1; 12 nucleotides match TRBD2. Trimming at V came to 1 base and at J to 10 bases, leaving 8 bases not matched to a gene. Germline CDR1 and CDR2: MGHRA and YSYEKL. The CDR3 runs 16 residues. The CDR3 loop reads CASSQVSTSGSREQFF. The CDR3 coding sequence is TGCGCCAGCAGCCAAGTCTCGACTAGCGGGAGTCGGGAGCAGTTCTTC.

V gene TRBV5-1 combines with J gene TRBJ2-7, with D perhaps TRBD2 (5 bases). The V end was cut by 4 bases, the J end by 2 bases, with 10 bases between. Per germline, CDR1 SGHRS and CDR2 YFSETQ. This CDR3 has 13 residues. The CDR3 DNA follows: TGCGCCAGCAGCCCCGGGATTGCCTACGAGCAGTACTTC. Protein: CASSPGIAYEQYF.

This clone came up a few times. The chain's CDR3 is CASSSNGANVLTF. DNA for the CDR3: TGTGCCAGCAGCTCGAACGGGGCCAACGTCCTGACTTTC. The chain uses TRBV9 and TRBJ2-6, with D hard to call. Germline CDR1 reads SGDLS; CDR2 reads YYNGEE. V was shortened by 4 bases and J by 4 bases, with 6 bases between the two germline ends. The CDR3 runs to 13 residues. The full variable domain, its missing parts supplied by reference TRBV9 and TRBJ2-6, is DSGVTQTPKHLITATGQRVTLRCSPRSGDLSVYWYQQSLDQGLQFLIQYYNGEERAKGNILERFSAQQFPDLHSELNLSSLELGDSALYFCASSSNGANVLTFGAGSRLTVL.

V usage is TRBV5-1 and J usage is TRBJ1-1; D gene uncertain. The germline V and J ends were trimmed by 1 base and 1 base, with 8 bases remaining between them. Germline values: CDR1 SGHRS, CDR2 YFSETQ. The CDR3 spans 14 residues. CDR3 protein: CASSLSTGNTEAFF. The CDR3 DNA sequence: TGCGCCAGCAGCTTGAGCACTGGGAACACTGAAGCTTTCTTT.

This chain connects TRBV27 to TRBJ1-2, with 9 bases identical to TRBD1. J was trimmed by 4 bases and V by 0 bases; bases with no gene match: 3. Germline CDR1 and CDR2: MNHEY and SMNVEV (reference sequence). The CDR3 length is 15 residues. CDR3 residues: CASSLSWDRVYGYTF. The CDR3 nucleotides are TGTGCCAGCAGTTTATCTTGGGACAGGGTCTATGGCTACACCTTC.

This chain joins TRBV9 and TRBJ1-1; TRBD1 might be the D (5 bases). The ends were cut back, 0 bases at V and 3 bases at J, with 21 bases in the middle. The germline CDR1 and CDR2 sequences are SGDLS and YYNGEE. The CDR3 totals 18 residues. The chain's CDR3 is CASSVDDRGASFYTEAFF. The CDR3 DNA is TGTGCCAGCAGCGTAGACGATCGTGGGGCTAGCTTCTACACTGAAGCTTTCTTT.

The V gene is TRBV6-1, the J gene TRBJ1-2, with unresolved D. This CDR3 has 11 amino acids. Germline V gene sequence: CDR1 MNHNS, CDR2 SASEGT. V lost 10 bases, J lost 4 bases, and 10 bases lay in between. CDR3 sequence (DNA): TGTGCCAACACGATTCTCTATGGCTACACCTTC. Translated: CANTILYGYTF.

J is TRBJ1-5 and V is TRBV4-1; no firm D call. Trimming removed 0 bases at V and 5 bases at J, with 5 bases between. The CDR3 has 13 residues. Germline V gene sequence: CDR1 MGHRA, CDR2 YSYEKL. The CDR3 DNA sequence: TGCGCCAGCAGCCAAGAGGGCTATCAGCCCCAGCATTTT. Its protein product is CASSQEGYQPQHF.

The rearrangement joins TRBV6-5 to TRBJ2-3; 7 bases map to TRBD2. The CDR3 consists of 14 residues. V was pared by 6 bases and J by 3 bases, with 6 bases of the junction left unmatched. Germline lookup yields CDR1 MNHEY and CDR2 SVGAGI. The CDR3 protein is CASRSGGGTDTQYF. In DNA form, the CDR3 reads TGTGCCAGCAGATCGGGAGGAGGGACAGATACGCAGTATTTT.

This clone has a single count. The V and J genes are TRBV27 and TRBJ1-1; tentative D call: TRBD1 (5 bases). This CDR3 has 17 residues. V was shortened by 5 bases and J by 14 bases, with 33 bases between the two germline ends. CDR1 MNHEY and CDR2 SMNVEV come from the germline V gene (reference sequence). This CDR3 reads CASSKQDIMGVNQLPFF. The CDR3 coding sequence is TGTGCCAGCAGTAAACAGGACATAATGGGCGTTAACCAACTCCCCTTCTTT.

This chain connects TRBV19 to TRBJ2-7; 14 nucleotides align to TRBD2. J lost 5 bases, V lost 7 bases, and 1 base had no gene match. The V gene's germline CDR1 is LNHDA and CDR2 SQIVND (reference sequence). There are 13 residues in the CDR3. Written as DNA, the CDR3 is TGTGCCAGTAAGGGACTAGCGGGGGACGAGCAGTACTTC. It translates to CASKGLAGDEQYF.

This clone showed up just once. The rearrangement joins TRBV5-1 to TRBJ2-3; 11 bases align to TRBD2. The length of the CDR3 is 15 residues. J was trimmed by 6 bases and V by 4 bases; bases with no gene match: 7. Per the germline V gene, CDR1 is SGHRS and CDR2 is YFSETQ. CDR3 nucleotide sequence: TGCGCCAGCAGCCCTAAAACTAGCGGGGGCGATACGCAGTATTTT. Translation: CASSPKTSGGDTQYF.

The chain has TRBV6-5 and TRBJ1-1, with 7 bases lining up with TRBD1. V shed 7 bases and J 4 bases; nucleotides not matched to a gene: 6. This CDR3 spans 13 amino acids. CDR1 and CDR2 from the germline V gene are MNHEY and SVGAGI. This chain's CDR3 is CASNDRVGTEAFF. CDR3 coding DNA: TGTGCCAGCAATGACAGGGTCGGCACTGAAGCTTTCTTT.

A single count supports this clone. This sequence joins TRBV5-4 and TRBJ2-1, with 11 nucleotides matching TRBD2. J lost 7 bases, V lost 0 bases, and 9 bases had no gene match. Germline-derived CDR1 and CDR2 are SGHNT and YYREEE (reference sequence). The CDR3 length is 17 residues. The CDR3 loop is CASSLGITSGGENEQFF. CDR3 sequence (DNA): TGTGCCAGCAGCTTGGGGATTACTAGCGGGGGTGAGAATGAGCAGTTCTTC.

This clone was counted only a few times. V is TRBV5-4 and J is TRBJ2-1; D perhaps matches TRBD2 (6 bases). Trimming removed 2 bases at V and 8 bases at J, with 11 bases between. The CDR3 spans 13 residues. The germline V gene encodes CDR1 SGHNT and CDR2 YYREEE (reference sequence). The chain's CDR3 is CASSFSREHEQFF. The CDR3 nucleotides are TGTGCCAGCAGCTTCTCGCGGGAACATGAGCAGTTCTTC.

This sequence joins TRBV5-1 and TRBJ2-5, with 7 bases fitting TRBD2. The CDR3 covers 17 residues. After removal of 0 bases from V and 5 bases from J, the junction contained 13 bases not matched to a gene. Germline CDR1 reads SGHRS; CDR2 reads YFSETQ. CDR3 nucleotide sequence: TGCGCCAGCAGCTTGGGGGGGACTACCCTGTTCCCGGAGACCCAGTACTTC. This encodes CASSLGGTTLFPETQYF.

The V gene is TRBV13, the J gene TRBJ1-3, with TRBD1 matching 8 bases. The germline V gene encodes CDR1 PRHDT and CDR2 FYEKMQ (reference sequence). V was clipped by 6 bases and J by 3 bases; unmatched bases: 7. This CDR3 has 15 amino acids. This CDR3 is CASRPPTGDGNTIYF. In DNA, the CDR3 is TGTGCCAGCAGGCCACCGACAGGGGATGGAAACACCATATATTTT.

V and J are TRBV5-1 and TRBJ2-7, with 15 bases matching TRBD2. The CDR3 is 19 residues long. The V gene end was trimmed by 0 bases and the J gene end by 0 bases; junction bases not matched to a gene: 7. Germline lookup yields CDR1 SGHRS and CDR2 YFSETQ. CDR3 bases: TGCGCCAGCAGCTTGGGCCGGACTAGCGGGAGGGCGTTCTCCTACGAGCAGTACTTC. Its translation is CASSLGRTSGRAFSYEQYF.

J is TRBJ2-7 and V is TRBV4-1, with 8 nucleotides matching TRBD1. The CDR3 runs to 15 residues. Germline V gene sequence: CDR1 MGHRA, CDR2 YSYEKL. After removal of 4 bases from V and 5 bases from J, the junction contained 10 bases not matched to a gene. Written as DNA, the CDR3 is TGCGCCAGCAGCCGCGCCCCGACAGGGGCGGACGAGCAGTACTTC. The encoded protein is CASSRAPTGADEQYF.

The chain employs TRBV10-1 and TRBJ2-1; perhaps TRBD2 as D (5 bases). V shed 2 bases and J shed 10 bases, with 12 bases lying between them. CDR3 length: 13 residues. CDR1 and CDR2 from the germline V gene are WNHNN and SYGVQD (reference sequence). The CDR3 DNA is TGCGCCAGCAGTGAGGGCCTCCCGGGGGAGCAGTTCTTC. Its translation: CASSEGLPGEQFF.

The genes are TRBV5-4 and TRBJ2-5; TRBD2 matches at 13 bases. V was clipped by 2 bases and J by 5 bases; unmatched bases: 6. This CDR3 region has 16 residues. CDR1 and CDR2 from the germline V gene are SGHNT and YYREEE (reference sequence). The CDR3 DNA follows: TGTGCCAGCAGCTTTCGACTAGCGGGGGGCACGGAGACCCAGTACTTC. Its translation is CASSFRLAGGTETQYF.

This clone was counted only a few times. The chain uses TRBV5-8 and TRBJ2-5; 9 positions match TRBD1. From germline, CDR1 is SGHTS and CDR2 YDEGEE. Losses at the gene ends were 3 bases for V and 2 bases for J; bases not matched to a gene: 2. The CDR3 runs 14 residues. CDR3 protein: CASSSQGAQETQYF. In DNA, the CDR3 is TGTGCCAGCAGCTCACAGGGGGCTCAAGAGACCCAGTACTTC.

V usage is TRBV4-1 and J usage is TRBJ1-1; D might be TRBD1 (5 bases). The CDR3 has 15 residues. Deletions cut 3 bases from V and 0 bases from J, with 11 bases between. Germline-derived CDR1 and CDR2 are MGHRA and YSYEKL. CDR3 DNA sequence: TGCGCCAGCAGCCACCTTCAGGGCTTGAACACTGAAGCTTTCTTT. Translated: CASSHLQGLNTEAFF.